The following is a T cell receptor beta chain sequence with its context. These data come from a study of CD8 T cells in ankylosing spondylitis. A single record per CDR3 protein comes from TCRdb applying MiXCR to the 5' RACE reads. Of some 250,000 distinct CDR3 sequences listed, around 10% are singletons. There are 14 residues in the CDR3. Losses at the gene ends were 6 bases for V and 7 bases for J; bases not matched to a gene: 7. Per the germline V gene, CDR1 is WNHNN and CDR2 is SYGVQD (reference sequence). The sample comprised blood, either unsorted or a sorted T cell fraction (not recorded which). The sequence was obtained from a male donor with ankylosing spondylitis or in good health (not recorded which). The rearrangement links TRBV10-1 to TRBJ1-2, with 11 bases that match TRBD1. CDR3 residues: CASRDGQGAGGYTF. The CDR3 DNA reads TGCGCCAGCAGGGATGGACAGGGGGCGGGTGGCTACACCTTC.